A single sample gave rise to the 12 T cell receptor beta chains below, sequenced in a study of regulatory T cells in long-lasting Graves disease. CDR3 regions were amplified by Arm-PCR using iRepertoire HTBI primers to build TCR beta libraries. MiXCR, run by TCRdb on the multiplex PCR reads, gives a single entry per CDR3 protein. Among 560,000 or so distinct CDR3 sequences, roughly 15% were seen once, and the ten largest hold about 12%. Stated time point: newly diagnosed GD, antithyroid drugs for less than 3 months. The authors made the TCR library using RNA they extracted from PBMCs. The sample was also linked to a second study, of T cells in Graves' hyperthyroidism and ophthalmopathy.

The source material was peripheral blood mononuclear cells (PBMCs), sampled at new diagnosis, from a patient treated with antithyroid drugs. These receptors all come from a man aged 18 to 35 with Graves disease.

In this sample, this clonotype turned up a few times. The V and J genes are TRBV4-1 and TRBJ2-7; D not resolved. Germline V gene sequence: CDR1 MGHRA, CDR2 YSYEKL. V was pared by 0 bases and J by 1 base, with 10 bases between. This CDR3 region has 15 residues. CDR3 sequence (DNA): TGCGCCAGCAGCCAAGAAGAGACAACTTCCTACGAGCAGTACTTC. Translation gives CASSQEETTSYEQYF.

This clonotype was seen just once. A read error may be the cause here, since a much bigger clone is one base away. The chain couples TRBV3-1 to TRBJ2-3; D is ambiguous. TRBJ1-1 matches the DNA end more closely, so the J call is doubtful. The CDR3 runs to 15 residues. The germline gives CDR1 LGHDT, CDR2 YNNKEL (reference sequence). Written as DNA, the CDR3 is TGTGCCAGCAGCCAAGTCTTGAGGCTTAACACTGTAGCTTTCTTT. This translates into CASSQVLRLNTVAFF.

The chain recombines TRBV19 with TRBJ2-7, with TRBD1 as a possible D gene (6 bases). Trimming pared 5 bases from V and 3 bases from J, leaving 20 bases between. This CDR3 comprises 16 residues. The germline CDR1 and CDR2 sequences are LNHDA and SQIVND (reference sequence). The chain's CDR3 is CASSPPGGPPLYEQYF. The CDR3 DNA is TGTGCCAGTAGTCCGCCTGGGGGCCCTCCCCTCTACGAGCAGTACTTC. The variable domain in full, completed from reference TRBV19 and TRBJ2-7, reads DGGITQSPKYLFRKEGQNVTLSCEQNLNHDAMYWYRQDPGQGLRLIYYSQIVNDFQKGDIAEGYSVSREKKESFPLTVTSAQKNPTAFYLCASSPPGGPPLYEQYFGPGTRLTVT.

The table lists this clonotype with many counts. The V gene is TRBV7-8, the J gene TRBJ2-7; possible D gene TRBD1, 5 bases. CDR1 is SGHVS and CDR2 is FQNEAQ in the germline V gene. V lost 4 bases and J 5 bases, leaving 18 bases between the germline ends. The CDR3 extends over 15 amino acids. CDR3 DNA sequence: TGTGCCAGCAGCTACAAGCCTGGACACGTCAACGAGCAGTACTTC. Translating it yields CASSYKPGHVNEQYF.

This clonotype was recorded many times. V and J are TRBV7-8 and TRBJ2-3, with D perhaps being TRBD1 or TRBD2 (8 bases each). Germline loops: CDR1 SGHVS, CDR2 FQNEAQ. V was shortened by 5 bases and J by 11 bases, with 14 bases between the two germline ends. The CDR3 loop spans 12 amino acids. The CDR3: CASSPGGTGQYF. The CDR3, as DNA: TGTGCCAGCAGCCCGGGGGGGACAGGGCAGTATTTT.

The chain has TRBV5-6 and TRBJ1-2, with D possibly TRBD1 on 6 matching bases. Germline CDR1 SGHDT, CDR2 YYEEEE. Trimming pared 6 bases from V and 7 bases from J, leaving 16 bases between. CDR3 length equals 13 residues. The CDR3: CASTSPGVGGYTF. The CDR3 nucleotides are TGTGCCAGCACCTCTCCAGGGGTTGGTGGCTACACCTTC.

This clonotype was observed a handful of times. Here the CDR3 DNA reads TGCAGTGGGATTACCGGGACTAGGGAGTACGAGCAGTACTTC. Translated: CSGITGTREYEQYF. The chain combines TRBV20-1 with TRBJ2-7; 8 bases match TRBD2. From germline, CDR1 is DFQATT and CDR2 SNEGSKA (reference sequence). The CDR3 covers 14 residues. Trimming cost V 7 bases and J 4 bases; bases outside gene matches: 12.

The chain links TRBV20-1 to TRBJ1-4; TRBD1 might be the D (6 bases). This CDR3 is 16 amino acids long. Trimming removed 6 bases at V and 0 bases at J, with 17 bases between. Germline lookup yields CDR1 DFQATT and CDR2 SNEGSKA (reference sequence). The CDR3 reads CSAPRWGAATNEKLFF. The CDR3 nucleotides read TGCAGTGCCCCTCGGTGGGGGGCTGCAACTAATGAAAAACTGTTTTTT.

The V gene is TRBV19, the J gene TRBJ2-7; 10 positions agree with TRBD1. The V gene end was trimmed by 5 bases and the J gene end by 7 bases; junction bases not matched to a gene: 8. The V gene's germline CDR1 is LNHDA and CDR2 SQIVND (reference sequence). The CDR3 is 14 amino acids. CDR3 nucleotides: TGTGCCAGTAGTGACTGGACAGGGGGAGGTGAGCAGTACTTC. Translation: CASSDWTGGGEQYF.

This clonotype was counted a few times. CDR3 sequence: CASSLVAAEAGGVYNEQFF. In nucleotides, the CDR3 is TGTGCCAGCAGCTTAGTTGCGGCTGAAGCGGGAGGGGTCTACAATGAGCAGTTCTTC. The V call is TRBV7-6, the J call TRBJ2-1; 10 bases fit TRBD2. The CDR3 extends over 19 amino acids. The V and J ends lost 1 base and 3 bases, in that order; junction bases with no gene match: 12. Germline V gene data show CDR1 as SGHVS and CDR2 as FNYEAQ.

This clonotype was observed many times. V is TRBV28 and J is TRBJ1-5; the D gene is possibly TRBD1 (5 bases). There are 16 residues in the CDR3. Germline CDR1 is MDHEN and CDR2 is SYDVKM. The V end lost 6 bases, the J end lost 2 bases, and 17 bases lay between the germline ends. The DNA for the CDR3 is TGTGCCAGCAGGGGGGGAGATGCGCCGGGCAATCAGCCCCAGCATTTT. Its translation is CASRGGDAPGNQPQHF.

This rearrangement joins TRBV2 to TRBJ1-1, with 10 positions matching TRBD1. Germline trimming cut 6 bases from V and 5 bases from J; bases unmatched to any gene: 6. CDR3 length equals 14 residues. Per the germline V gene, CDR1 is SNHLY and CDR2 is FYNNEI. CDR3 region: CASRTGTGVTEAFF. CDR3 sequence (DNA): TGTGCCAGCAGGACCGGGACAGGGGTTACTGAAGCTTTCTTT.